This T cell receptor (beta chain) was sequenced in a study of blood T cell repertoires in COVID-19. This clone was picked up one time. The CDR3 covers 14 residues. Germline CDR1 LGHDT, CDR2 YNNKEL (reference sequence). The germline V and J ends were trimmed by 5 bases and 0 bases, with 10 bases remaining between them. Method: immunoSEQ multiplex PCR; TCRdb's copy keeps in-frame clones and lacks some. The table has 250,000 or so clones, approximately 80% seen once. This receptor was identified in a woman aged 80 or over with acute or convalescent COVID-19. The V gene is TRBV3-1 (or the pseudogene TRBV3-2), the J gene TRBJ1-2; perhaps TRBD1 as D (5 bases). The sequencing sample was made of peripheral blood. In DNA, the CDR3 is TGTGCCAGCAGCGGGGCACCAGCTAACTATGGCTACACCTTC. It specifies CASSGAPANYGYTF.